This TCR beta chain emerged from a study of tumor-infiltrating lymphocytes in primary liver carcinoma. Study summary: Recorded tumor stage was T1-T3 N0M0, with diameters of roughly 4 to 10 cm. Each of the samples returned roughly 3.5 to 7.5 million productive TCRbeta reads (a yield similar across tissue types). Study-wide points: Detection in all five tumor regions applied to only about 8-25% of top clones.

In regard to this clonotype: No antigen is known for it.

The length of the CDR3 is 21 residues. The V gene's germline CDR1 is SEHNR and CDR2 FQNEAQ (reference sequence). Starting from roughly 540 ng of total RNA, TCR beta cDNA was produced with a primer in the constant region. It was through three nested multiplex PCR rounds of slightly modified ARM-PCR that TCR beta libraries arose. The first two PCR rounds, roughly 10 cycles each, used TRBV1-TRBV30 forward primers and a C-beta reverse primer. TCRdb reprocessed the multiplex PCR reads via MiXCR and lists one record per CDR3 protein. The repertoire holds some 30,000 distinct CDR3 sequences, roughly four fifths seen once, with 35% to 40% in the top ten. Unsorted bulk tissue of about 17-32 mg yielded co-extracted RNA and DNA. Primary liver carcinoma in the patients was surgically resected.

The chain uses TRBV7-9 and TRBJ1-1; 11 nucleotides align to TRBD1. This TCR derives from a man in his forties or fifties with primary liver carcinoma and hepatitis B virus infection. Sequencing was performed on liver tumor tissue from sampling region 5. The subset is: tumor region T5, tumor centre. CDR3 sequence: CGSSLGRGHGQGALRDTEAFF. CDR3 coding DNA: TGTGGCAGTAGCTTAGGGCGGGGTCACGGACAGGGGGCGCTTCGGGACACTGAAGCTTTCTTT. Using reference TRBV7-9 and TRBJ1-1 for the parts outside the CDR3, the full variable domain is DTGVSQNPRHKITKRGQNVTFRCDPISEHNRLYWYRQTLGQGPEFLTYFQNEAQLEKSRLLSDRFSAERPKGSFSTLEIQRTEQGDSAMYLCGSSLGRGHGQGALRDTEAFFGQGTRLTVV.